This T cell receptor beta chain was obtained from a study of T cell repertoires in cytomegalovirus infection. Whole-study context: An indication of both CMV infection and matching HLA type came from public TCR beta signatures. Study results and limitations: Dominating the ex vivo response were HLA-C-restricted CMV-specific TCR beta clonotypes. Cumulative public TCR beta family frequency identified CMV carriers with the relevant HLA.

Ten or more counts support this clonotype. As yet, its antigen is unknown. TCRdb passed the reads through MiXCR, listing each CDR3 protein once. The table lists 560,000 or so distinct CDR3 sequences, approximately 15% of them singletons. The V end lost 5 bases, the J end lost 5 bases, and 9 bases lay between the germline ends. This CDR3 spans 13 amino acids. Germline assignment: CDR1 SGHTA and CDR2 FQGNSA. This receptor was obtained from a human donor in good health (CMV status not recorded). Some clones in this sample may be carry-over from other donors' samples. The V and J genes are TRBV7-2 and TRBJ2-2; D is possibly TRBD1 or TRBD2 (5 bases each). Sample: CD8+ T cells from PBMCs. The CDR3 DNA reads TGTGCCAGCAGCCCGTGGGGGACCGGGGAGCTGTTTTTT. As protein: CASSPWGTGELFF.